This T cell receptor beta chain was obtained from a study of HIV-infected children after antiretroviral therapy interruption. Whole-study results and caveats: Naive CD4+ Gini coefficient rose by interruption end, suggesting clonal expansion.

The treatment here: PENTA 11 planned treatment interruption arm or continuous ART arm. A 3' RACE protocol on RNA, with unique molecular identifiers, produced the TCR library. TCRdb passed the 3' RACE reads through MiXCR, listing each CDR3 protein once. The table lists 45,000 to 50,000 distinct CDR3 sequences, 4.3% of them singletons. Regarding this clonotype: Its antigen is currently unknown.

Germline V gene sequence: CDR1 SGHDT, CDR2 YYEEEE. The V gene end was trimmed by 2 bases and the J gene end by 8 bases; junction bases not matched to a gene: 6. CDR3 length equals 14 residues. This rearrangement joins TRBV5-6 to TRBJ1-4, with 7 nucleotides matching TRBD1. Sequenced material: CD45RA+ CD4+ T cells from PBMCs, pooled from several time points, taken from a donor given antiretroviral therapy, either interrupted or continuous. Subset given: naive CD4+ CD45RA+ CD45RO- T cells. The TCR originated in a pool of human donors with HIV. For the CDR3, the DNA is TGTGCCAGCAGCTTTAGACAGGGAGGGGAAAAACTGTTTTTT. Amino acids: CASSFRQGGEKLFF.